Following are 16 T cell receptor beta chains from one sample sequenced in a study of tumor and adjacent non-tumor tissue in lung cancer. No cell sorting was done before RNA was extracted from the tissue. A modified ARM-PCR protocol with three rounds of nested PCR amplified TCRbeta. TCRdb re-derived calls from the multiplex PCR reads in MiXCR, one entry per CDR3 protein. This sample has over 110,000 distinct CDR3 sequences, with around 65% found just once. Sequences were obtained from lung tumor tissue. These receptors were collected from a man aged 55 to 70 with small cell lung cancer.

Regarding this clonotype: A much larger clone sits a single nucleotide away, making a read error possible. This sequence joins TRBV20-1 and TRBJ2-6; the D gene is possibly TRBD1 (5 bases). Looked up from germline, CDR1 is DFQATT and CDR2 is SNEGSKA (reference sequence). The CDR3 loop spans 15 amino acids. CDR3 DNA: TGCAGTGCGGTGGACCAATACTCTGGGGCCAACATCCTGACTTTC. Protein sequence: CSAVDQYSGANILTF.

About this clonotype itself: One end of the junction is discordant with germline, which a read error may explain. The chain carries TRBV29-1 and TRBJ1-1; 9 positions agree with TRBD1. Germline lookup yields CDR1 SQVTM and CDR2 ANQGSEA. There are 12 residues in the CDR3. CDR3 residues: CSVGLQGAGAYF. CDR3 in DNA: TGCAGCGTTGGATTACAGGGGGCAGGAGCTTACTTT.

About this clonotype itself: A read error may account for a junction end that differs from germline. The chain links TRBV20-1 to TRBJ2-7, with 8 positions matching TRBD1. CDR3 size: 14 residues. Per germline, CDR1 DFQATT and CDR2 SNEGSKA (reference sequence). CDR3: CSARDMGQAYAQYF. The DNA for the CDR3 is TGCAGTGCTAGAGATATGGGACAGGCGTACGCGCAGTACTTC.

This clonotype was seen only a few times. The J gene is TRBJ2-5, the V gene TRBV11-2, with unresolved D. CDR3 length: 12 amino acids. Germline assignment: CDR1 SGHAT and CDR2 FQNNGV. V was trimmed by 5 bases and J by 12 bases, leaving 16 bases between them. The CDR3 coding sequence is TGTGCCAGCAGCGTAACCGGCACCCATGAGTACTTC. This translates into CASSVTGTHEYF.

As regards this clonotype: A much larger clone is a single base away; this may be a read error. V gene TRBV20-1 combines with J gene TRBJ2-1; 9 bases are shared with TRBD2. Germline-derived CDR1 and CDR2 are DFQATT and SNEGSKA (reference sequence). The CDR3 is made up of 15 amino acids. The CDR3 DNA reads as TGCAGAGCTAGGGGGGCTAGCGGGAAGGAAAATGAGCAGTTCTTC. It codes for CRARGASGKENEQFF.

Concerning this clonotype itself: The junction departs from the called germline gene at one end, perhaps through a read error. The chain combines TRBV11-3 with TRBJ2-5; D is ambiguous. This CDR3 spans 13 amino acids. CDR1 SGHNT and CDR2 YENEEA come from the germline V gene. This CDR3 is CASSFQAVETKYF. DNA for the CDR3: TGTGCCAGCAGTTTTCAGGCAGTGGAGACCAAGTACTTC.

A note on this clonotype: The junction departs from germline at one end; a sequencing error may be responsible. This rearrangement joins TRBV28 to TRBJ1-2; TRBD1 might be the D (6 bases). CDR1 is MDHEN and CDR2 is SYDVKM in the germline V gene. The CDR3 loop spans 16 amino acids. The CDR3 DNA reads as TGTGCCAGCAAAAAGCTAGGGGGACGACTTAACTATGACTACACCTTT. Residues: CASKKLGGRLNYDYTF.

V is TRBV4-1 and J is TRBJ2-3, with D hard to call. This CDR3 comprises 11 residues. V lost 4 bases to trimming and J lost 6 bases, with 5 bases between them. CDR1 and CDR2 (germline): MGHRA, YSYEKL. The CDR3 here is CASSPWDTQYF. CDR3 sequence (DNA): TGCGCCAGCAGCCCATGGGATACGCAGTATTTT.

This clonotype was seen repeatedly, ten times or more. The chain combines TRBV4-1 with TRBJ2-7; D is ambiguous. Germline V lookup: CDR1 MGHRA, CDR2 YSYEKL. V gave up 2 bases and J gave up 3 bases, with 8 bases separating them. This CDR3 region has 13 residues. CDR3 protein: CASSQSPYYEQYV. The CDR3 nucleotides are TGCGCCAGCAGCCAATCACCGTACTACGAGCAGTACGTC.

A word on this clonotype: A read error may produce the germline difference seen at one junction end. The V gene is TRBV28, the J gene TRBJ1-6; D gene ambiguous. This CDR3 spans 15 amino acids. CDR1 MDHEN and CDR2 SYDVKM come from the germline V gene. The CDR3 spells CASSDIANYNSRLHF. CDR3 sequence (DNA): TGTGCCAGCAGTGACATAGCGAACTATAATTCACGCCTCCACTTT.

This clonotype came up a few times. V is TRBV5-6 and J is TRBJ2-2; no reliable D call. The germline V and J ends were trimmed by 4 bases and 5 bases, with 6 bases remaining between them. The CDR3 runs to 12 residues. The germline CDR1 and CDR2 sequences are SGHDT and YYEEEE. CDR3 in amino acids: CASSPRTGELFF. The DNA of the CDR3 is TGTGCCAGCAGCCCAAGAACCGGGGAGCTGTTTTTT.

As for this clonotype: The junction and the germline gene differ at one end; a read error may be behind it. The V call is TRBV20-1, the J call TRBJ2-3; the match to TRBD2 covers 7 bases. CDR3 length: 17 residues. Per germline, CDR1 DFQATT and CDR2 SNEGSKA (reference sequence). This CDR3 is CSDRDFLADTSTDTQCF. The CDR3 region has the DNA TGCAGTGATAGAGATTTCCTAGCGGATACCAGCACAGATACGCAGTGTTTT.

Worth noting for this clonotype: This may be a read error, as it is one base from a much larger clone. The genes are TRBV29-1 and TRBJ2-3, with TRBD2 as a possible D gene (5 bases). Germline lookup yields CDR1 SQVTM and CDR2 ANQGSEA. V lost 2 bases and J lost 5, with 14 bases in between. The CDR3 sequence is 14 residues long. The CDR3 loop is CSVENGIAVDTQYF. As DNA, the CDR3 is TGCAGCGTTGAAAACGGGATTGCCGTAGATACGCAGTATTTT.

As for this clonotype: The CDR3 ends on some other residue instead of the conserved phenylalanine or tryptophan, so this is likely a read error. CDR3 nucleotides: TGCGCCAGCAGCCTGGGCGCGGGATGCCGTGAGACCCAGTACCTC. Translated: CASSLGAGCRETQYL. The chain uses TRBV5-1 and TRBJ2-5, with D possibly TRBD2 on 6 matching bases. CDR3 size: 15 residues. Germline loops: CDR1 SGHRS, CDR2 YFSETQ. V lost 4 bases and J lost 5, with 18 bases in between.

A note on this clonotype: The junction differs from germline at one of its ends, possibly a read error. The chain recombines TRBV7-9 with TRBJ2-7; possible D gene TRBD2, 5 bases. This CDR3 comprises 13 residues. Germline V gives CDR1 SEHNR, CDR2 FQNEAQ (reference sequence). The CDR3 here is CASSQRYHYEQYF. The CDR3 DNA is TGCGCCAGCAGCCAGCGGTATCACTACGAGCAGTACTTC.

Comments on this clonotype: The CDR3 end shows no conserved phenylalanine or tryptophan, and so a read error is likely. The rearrangement uses TRBV20-1 and TRBJ1-2; a possible D gene is TRBD1 (5 bases). This CDR3 is built from 13 residues. CDR1 and CDR2 from the germline V gene are DFQATT and SNEGSKA (reference sequence). The V end was cut by 5 bases, the J end by 1 base, with 11 bases between. The CDR3 region is CSASGTVNYGYTL. The CDR3 region has the DNA TGCAGTGCTTCCGGGACTGTTAACTATGGCTACACCTTA.